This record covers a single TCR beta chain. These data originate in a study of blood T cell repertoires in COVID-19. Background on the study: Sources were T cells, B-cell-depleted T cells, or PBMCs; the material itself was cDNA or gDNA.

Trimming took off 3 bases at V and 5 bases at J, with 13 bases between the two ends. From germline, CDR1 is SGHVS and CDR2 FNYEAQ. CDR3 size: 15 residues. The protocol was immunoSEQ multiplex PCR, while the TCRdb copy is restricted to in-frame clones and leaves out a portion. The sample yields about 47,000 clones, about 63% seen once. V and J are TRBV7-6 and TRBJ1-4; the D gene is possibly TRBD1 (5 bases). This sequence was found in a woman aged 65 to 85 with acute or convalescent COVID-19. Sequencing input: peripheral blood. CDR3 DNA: TGTGCCAGCAGCTTGACGGGACTGCCCAATGAAAAACTGTTTTTT. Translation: CASSLTGLPNEKLFF.